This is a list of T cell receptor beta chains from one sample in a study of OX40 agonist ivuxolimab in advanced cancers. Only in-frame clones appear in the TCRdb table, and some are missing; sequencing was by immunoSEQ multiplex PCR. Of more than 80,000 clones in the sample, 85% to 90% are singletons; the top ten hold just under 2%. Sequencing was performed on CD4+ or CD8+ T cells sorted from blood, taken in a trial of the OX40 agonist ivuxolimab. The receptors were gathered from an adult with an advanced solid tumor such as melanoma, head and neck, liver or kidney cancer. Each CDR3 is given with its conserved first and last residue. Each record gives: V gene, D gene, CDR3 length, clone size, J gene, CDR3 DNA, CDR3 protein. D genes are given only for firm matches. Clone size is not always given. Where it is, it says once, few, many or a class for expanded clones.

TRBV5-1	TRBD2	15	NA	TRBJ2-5	TGCGCCAGCAGCCTAGGGACTAGCGGGCCCGAGACCCAGTACTTC	CASSLGTSGPETQYF
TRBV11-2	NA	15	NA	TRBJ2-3	TGTGCCAGCAGCTTAGGTGGCGGTACCACAGATACGCAGTATTTT	CASSLGGGTTDTQYF
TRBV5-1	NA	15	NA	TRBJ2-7	TGCGCCAGCAGCTTGGCCCGTGGGTACTCCTACGAGCAGTACTTC	CASSLARGYSYEQYF
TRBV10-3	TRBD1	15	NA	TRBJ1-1	TGTGCCATCAGCGAAGACAGGGCTAGGAACACTGAAGCTTTCTTT	CAISEDRARNTEAFF
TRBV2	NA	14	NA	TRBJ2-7	TGTGCCAGCAGTGATCGAGCCTATACCAACGAGCAGTACTTC	CASSDRAYTNEQYF
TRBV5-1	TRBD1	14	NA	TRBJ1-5	TGCGCCAGCAGCCAGGGGACAGACGATCAGCCCCAGCATTTT	CASSQGTDDQPQHF
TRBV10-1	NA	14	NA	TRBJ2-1	TGCGCCAGCCTAGTGGCTGGGGGCTACAATGAGCAGTTCTTC	CASLVAGGYNEQFF
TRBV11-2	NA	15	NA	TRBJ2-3	TGTGCCAGCAGCCCTTTAACGGATGGCACAGATACGCAGTATTTT	CASSPLTDGTDTQYF
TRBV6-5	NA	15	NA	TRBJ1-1	TGTGCCAGCAGGCCGGGACAATATATGAACACTGAAGCTTTCTTT	CASRPGQYMNTEAFF
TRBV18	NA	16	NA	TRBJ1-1	TGTGCCAGCTCCCCTACGACAGGAGCTATGAACACTGAAGCTTTCTTT	CASSPTTGAMNTEAFF
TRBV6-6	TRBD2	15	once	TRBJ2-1	TGTGCCAGCAGTTCCGGGACTAGCGCGGACAATGAGCAGTTCTTC	CASSSGTSADNEQFF
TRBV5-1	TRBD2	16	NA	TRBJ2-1	TGCGCCAGCAGCTTGGGGGGACTACCCGGATACAATGAGCAGTTCTTC	CASSLGGLPGYNEQFF
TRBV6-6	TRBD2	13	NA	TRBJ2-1	TGTGCCAGCAATCCGGGAGGGAAAAATGAGCAGTTCTTC	CASNPGGKNEQFF
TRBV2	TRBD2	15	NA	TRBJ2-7	TGTGCCAGCAGAGGACTAGCGGGACTAACCTACGAGCAGTACTTC	CASRGLAGLTYEQYF
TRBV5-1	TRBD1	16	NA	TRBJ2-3	TGCGCCAGCAGCGAGAACCCGGGACAGGGGGCGGATACGCAGTATTTT	CASSENPGQGADTQYF
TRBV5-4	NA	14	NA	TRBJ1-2	TGTGCCAGCAGCTGGCCGGGGGGGGGCTATGGCTACACCTTC	CASSWPGGGYGYTF
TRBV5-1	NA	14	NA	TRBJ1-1	TGCGCCAGCAGCTTGGCGGACAGGAACACTGAAGCTTTCTTT	CASSLADRNTEAFF
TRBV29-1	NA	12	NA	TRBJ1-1	TGCAGCGTTGTTTCCTGGGGCACTGAAGCTTTCTTT	CSVVSWGTEAFF
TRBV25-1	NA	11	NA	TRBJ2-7	TGTGCCAGCAGCGGGGTGTACGAGCAGTACTTC	CASSGVYEQYF
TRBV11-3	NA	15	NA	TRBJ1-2	TGTGCCAGCAGCCCCCCGCCAGCCGCTACTGGTGGCTACACCTTC	CASSPPPAATGGYTF
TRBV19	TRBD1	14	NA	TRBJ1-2	TGTGCCAGTAGCCCGGACAGGCCTGGAGGAGGCTACACCTTC	CASSPDRPGGGYTF
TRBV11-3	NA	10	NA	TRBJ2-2	TGTGCCAGCAGCAACGGGGAGCTGTTTTTT	CASSNGELFF
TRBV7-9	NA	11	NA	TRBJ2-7	TGTGCCAGCAGTCCCTCCTACGAGCAGTACTTC	CASSPSYEQYF
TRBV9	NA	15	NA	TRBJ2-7	TGTGCCAGCAGCGAAGGAGGATCCATTTCTTACGAGCAGTACTTC	CASSEGGSISYEQYF
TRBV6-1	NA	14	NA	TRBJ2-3	TGTGCCAGCGGTAGACAGGATCACACAGATACGCAGTATTTT	CASGRQDHTDTQYF
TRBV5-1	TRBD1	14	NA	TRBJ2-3	TGCGCCAGCCGACGGGACAGGGAAGCAGATACGCAGTATTTT	CASRRDREADTQYF
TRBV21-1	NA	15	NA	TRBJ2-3	TGTGCCACCGACGGAACTACCTTTCGGGTAGATACGCAGTATTTT	CATDGTTFRVDTQYF
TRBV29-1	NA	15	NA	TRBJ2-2	TGCAGCGTCGCCGGCGTCTCTAATGCATCCGGGGAGCTGTTTTTT	CSVAGVSNASGELFF
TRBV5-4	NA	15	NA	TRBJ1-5	TGTGCCAGCAGCTTGGACCTAGGGGGTAATCAGCCCCAGCATTTT	CASSLDLGGNQPQHF
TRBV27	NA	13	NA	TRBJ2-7	TGTGCCAGCAGTCTGGGGAGGAACTACGAGCAGTACTTC	CASSLGRNYEQYF
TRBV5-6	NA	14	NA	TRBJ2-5	TGTGCCAGCAGCTTGGTCACAGTCCAAGAGACCCAGTACTTC	CASSLVTVQETQYF
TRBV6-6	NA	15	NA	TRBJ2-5	TGTGCCAGCAGTTACGGTGTTTGGGTACAAGAGACCCAGTACTTC	CASSYGVWVQETQYF
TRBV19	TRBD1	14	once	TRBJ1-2	TGTGCCAGTAGTATCCAGGGACAGGGATATGGCTACACCTTC	CASSIQGQGYGYTF
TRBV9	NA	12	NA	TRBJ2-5	TGTGCCAGCAGCAGGGGTCAAGAGACCCAGTACTTC	CASSRGQETQYF
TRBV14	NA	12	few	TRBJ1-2	TGTGCCAGCAGCTATAACAGGGATGGCTACACCTTC	CASSYNRDGYTF
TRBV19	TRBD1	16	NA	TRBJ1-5	TGTGCCAGTAGTATTAGGGACAGGGCCGCAAATCAGCCCCAGCATTTT	CASSIRDRAANQPQHF
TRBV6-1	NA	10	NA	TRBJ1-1	TGTGCCAGCATAGGGGAACGAGCTTTCTTT	CASIGERAFF
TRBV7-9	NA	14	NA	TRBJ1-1	TGTGCCAGCAGCCACACGACGGAGAACACTGAAGCTTTCTTT	CASSHTTENTEAFF
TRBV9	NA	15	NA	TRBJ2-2	TGTGCCAGCAGCCCTGTGCGGGCTGGGACCGGGGAGCTGTTTTTT	CASSPVRAGTGELFF
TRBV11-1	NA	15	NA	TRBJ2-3	TGTGCCAGCAGCTTCGGCGGGTCTAGCACAGATACGCAGTATTTT	CASSFGGSSTDTQYF
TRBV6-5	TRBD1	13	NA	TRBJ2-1	TGTGCCAGCACCGATTCAGGGGGCTATGAGCAGTTCTTC	CASTDSGGYEQFF
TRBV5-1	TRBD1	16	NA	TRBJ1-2	TGCGCCAGCAGCTTGGGAGGAGGGGGCGAGGACTATGGCTACACATTC	CASSLGGGGEDYGYTF
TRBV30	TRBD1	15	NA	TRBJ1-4	TGTGCCTGGAGCTACCCGGACAGGACTAATGAAAAACTGTTTTTT	CAWSYPDRTNEKLFF
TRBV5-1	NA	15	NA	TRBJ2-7	TGCGCCAGCAGCTCATCCGGACTGCTATCCTACGAGCAGTACTTC	CASSSSGLLSYEQYF
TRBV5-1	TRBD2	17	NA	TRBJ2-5	TGCGCCAGCAGCTTTTCCCCTGGCAGGGACTATCTATTGACCCAGTACTTC	CASSFSPGRDYLLTQYF
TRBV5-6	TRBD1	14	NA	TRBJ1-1	TGTGCCAGCAGCTTTGGGGACAGGGCCGCTGAAGCTTTCTTT	CASSFGDRAAEAFF
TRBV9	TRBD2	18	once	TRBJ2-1	TGTGCCAGCAGCGTCGCGACTAGCGGGAGTTCCGGCTACAATGAGCAGTTCTTC	CASSVATSGSSGYNEQFF
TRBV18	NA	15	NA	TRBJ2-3	TGTGCCAGCTCACCAGGGCAGTTGGGCACAGATACGCAGTATTTT	CASSPGQLGTDTQYF
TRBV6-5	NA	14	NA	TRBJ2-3	TGTGCCAGCAGTACTAGCACGGGCACAGATACGCAGTATTTT	CASSTSTGTDTQYF
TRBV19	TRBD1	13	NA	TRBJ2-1	TGTGCCAGTAAGGGACAGGGGATCCATGAGCAGTTCTTC	CASKGQGIHEQFF
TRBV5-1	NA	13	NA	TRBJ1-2	TGCGCCAGCAGCTCGGGGGGAAACTATGGCTACACCTTC	CASSSGGNYGYTF
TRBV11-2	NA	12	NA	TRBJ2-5	TGTGCCAGCAGCTTGGACCAAGAGACCCAGTACTTC	CASSLDQETQYF
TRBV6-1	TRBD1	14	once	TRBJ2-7	TGTGCCAGCAGTGAAGACTCAGACAGGGTCGAGCAGTACTTC	CASSEDSDRVEQYF
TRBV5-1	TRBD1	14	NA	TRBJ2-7	TGCGCCAGCAGCTTGGCAGGGGGCGGGACCGAGCAGTACTTC	CASSLAGGGTEQYF
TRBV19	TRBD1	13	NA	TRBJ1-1	TGTGCCAGTAGTTCCCCGCAGGGGGCTGAAGCTTTCTTT	CASSSPQGAEAFF
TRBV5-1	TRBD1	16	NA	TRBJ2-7	TGCGCCAGCAGCCTAGCCCCCGACAGGGAAACGTACGAGCAGTACTTC	CASSLAPDRETYEQYF
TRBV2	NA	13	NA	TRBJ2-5	TGTGCCAGCAGTAGAGGCAGAGAAGAGACCCAGTACTTC	CASSRGREETQYF
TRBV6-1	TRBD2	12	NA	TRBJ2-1	TGTGCCAGCACGACTAGCTGGGATGAGCAGTTCTTC	CASTTSWDEQFF
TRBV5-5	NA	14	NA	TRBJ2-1	TGTGCCAGCTCGGTACGGATGTCGATCAATGAGCAGTTCTTC	CASSVRMSINEQFF
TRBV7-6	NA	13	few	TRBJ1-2	TGTGCCAGCAGCAGCGTGGGGGGTGCTGGCTACACCTTC	CASSSVGGAGYTF